The present T cell receptor beta chain was sequenced within a study of regulatory T cells in long-lasting Graves disease. Study details: Graves' cases, newly diagnosed, had used antithyroid drugs under 3 months.

Noted time point: newly diagnosed GD, antithyroid drugs for less than 3 months. Isolated PBMC RNA provided the starting material for the TCR library. To make TCR beta libraries, researchers used iRepertoire HTBI primers and Arm-PCR of CDR3 regions. TCRdb called the multiplex PCR reads again in MiXCR, with one record for every CDR3 protein. The sample has roughly 610,000 distinct CDR3 sequences; approximately 16% are singletons. After removal of 6 bases from V and 11 bases from J, the junction contained 17 bases not matched to a gene. Germline V CDR1 and CDR2: MNHEY, SMNVEV (reference sequence). This CDR3 is 17 amino acids long. The sample was also reused in another study, on T cells in Graves' hyperthyroidism and ophthalmopathy. From that paper: In making diagnoses, clinical symptoms, serum thyroxine and TRAb, thyroid ultrasound and orbital computed tomography were all used. In the analysis, a 13 V-J model separated ophthalmopathy from stable hyperthyroidism.

The rearrangement joins TRBV27 to TRBJ1-6; 9 bases align to TRBD1. Sequencing was performed on peripheral blood mononuclear cells (PBMCs), taken at new diagnosis, from a patient treated with antithyroid drugs. The receptor's source is a man aged 18 to 29 with Graves disease. CDR3 region: CASSRLISGQGRPPLHF. The CDR3 region has the DNA TGTGCCAGCAGCCGCCTCATTTCGGGACAGGGCCGGCCACCCCTCCACTTT.